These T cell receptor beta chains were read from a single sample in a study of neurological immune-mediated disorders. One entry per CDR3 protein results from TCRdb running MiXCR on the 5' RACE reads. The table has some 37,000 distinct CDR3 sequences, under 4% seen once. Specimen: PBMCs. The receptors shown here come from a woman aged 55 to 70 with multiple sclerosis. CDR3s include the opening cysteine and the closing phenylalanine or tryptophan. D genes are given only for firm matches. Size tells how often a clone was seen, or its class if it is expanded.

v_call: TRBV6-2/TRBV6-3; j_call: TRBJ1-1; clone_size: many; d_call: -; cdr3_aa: CASSPMTGNTEAFF; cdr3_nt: TGTGCCAGCAGCCCGATGACCGGGAACACTGAAGCTTTCTTT
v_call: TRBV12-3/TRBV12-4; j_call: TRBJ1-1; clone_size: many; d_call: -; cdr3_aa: CASSFAGMNTEAFF; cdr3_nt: TGTGCCAGCAGTTTCGCAGGGATGAACACTGAAGCTTTCTTT
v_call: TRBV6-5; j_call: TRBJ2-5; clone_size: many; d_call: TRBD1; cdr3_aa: CASSYSGQVPGTQYF; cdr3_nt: TGTGCCAGCAGTTACTCGGGACAGGTCCCCGGGACCCAGTACTTC
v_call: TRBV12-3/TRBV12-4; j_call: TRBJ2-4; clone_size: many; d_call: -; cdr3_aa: CASSPMGGGIQYF; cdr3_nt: TGTGCCAGCAGTCCCATGGGGGGAGGCATTCAGTACTTC
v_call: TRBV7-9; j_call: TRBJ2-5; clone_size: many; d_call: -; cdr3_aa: CASRYYEEETQYF; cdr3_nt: TGTGCCAGCAGATATTACGAGGAAGAGACCCAGTACTTC
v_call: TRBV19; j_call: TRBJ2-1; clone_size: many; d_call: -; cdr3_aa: CASTERQDPYNEQFF; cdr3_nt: TGTGCCAGTACCGAGAGACAGGACCCCTACAATGAGCAGTTCTTC
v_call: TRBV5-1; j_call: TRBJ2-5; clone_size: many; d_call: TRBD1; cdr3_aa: CASSGETGDQETQYF; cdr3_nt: TGCGCCAGCAGCGGGGAAACAGGGGACCAAGAGACCCAGTACTTC
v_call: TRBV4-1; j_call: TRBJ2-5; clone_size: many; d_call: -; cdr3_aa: CASSQEGIWETQYF; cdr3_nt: TGCGCCAGCAGCCAAGAAGGCATTTGGGAGACCCAGTACTTC
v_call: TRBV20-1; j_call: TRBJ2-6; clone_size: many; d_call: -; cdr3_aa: CSAYGQFGANVLTF; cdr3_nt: TGCAGTGCTTACGGACAGTTTGGGGCCAACGTCCTGACTTTC
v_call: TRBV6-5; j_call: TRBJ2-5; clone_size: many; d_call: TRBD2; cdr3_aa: CASNGGWQETQYF; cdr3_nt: TGTGCCAGCAACGGGGGGTGGCAAGAGACCCAGTACTTC
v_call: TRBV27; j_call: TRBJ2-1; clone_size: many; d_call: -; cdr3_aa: CASSSTPGLINEQFF; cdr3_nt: TGTGCCAGCAGTTCTACCCCGGGCCTTATCAATGAGCAGTTCTTC
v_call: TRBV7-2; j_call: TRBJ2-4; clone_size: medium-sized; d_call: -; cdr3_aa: CASSSGLGADIQYF; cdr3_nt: TGTGCCAGCAGCTCCGGACTCGGGGCGGACATTCAGTACTTC
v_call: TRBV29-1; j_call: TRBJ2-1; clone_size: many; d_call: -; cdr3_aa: CSVEGGTANNNEQFF; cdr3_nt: TGCAGCGTTGAAGGGGGGACCGCGAATAACAATGAGCAGTTCTTC
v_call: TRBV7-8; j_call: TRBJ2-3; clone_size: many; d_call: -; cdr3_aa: CASSIPPGTQYF; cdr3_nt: TGTGCCAGCAGCATTCCCCCGGGGACGCAGTATTTT
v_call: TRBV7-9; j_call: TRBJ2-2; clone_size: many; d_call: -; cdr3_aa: CASSPPTGELFF; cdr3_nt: TGTGCCAGCAGCCCTCCCACCGGGGAGCTGTTTTTT
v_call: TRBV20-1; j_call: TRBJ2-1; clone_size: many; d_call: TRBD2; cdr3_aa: CSVGGTSGSESYNEQFF; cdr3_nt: TGCAGTGTTGGAGGGACTAGCGGGTCGGAGTCCTACAATGAGCAGTTCTTC
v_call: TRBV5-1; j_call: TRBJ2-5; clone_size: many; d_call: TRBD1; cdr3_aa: CASSLDPGQGRETQYF; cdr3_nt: TGCGCCAGCAGCTTGGATCCGGGACAGGGAAGGGAGACCCAGTACTTC
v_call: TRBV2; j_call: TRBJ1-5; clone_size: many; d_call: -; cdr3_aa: CASWLEGNQPQHF; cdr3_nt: TGTGCCAGTTGGCTAGAGGGAAATCAGCCCCAGCATTTT
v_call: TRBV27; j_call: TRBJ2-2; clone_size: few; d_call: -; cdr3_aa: CASSLNGELFF; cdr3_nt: TGTGCCAGCAGTTTAAACGGGGAGCTGTTTTTT
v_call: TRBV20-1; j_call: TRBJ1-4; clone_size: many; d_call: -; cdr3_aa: CSARGPEGISQLF; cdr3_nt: TGCAGTGCTAGAGGTCCTGAGGGTATCTCCCAGCTTTTT
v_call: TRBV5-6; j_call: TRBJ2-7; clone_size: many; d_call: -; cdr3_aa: CASSSINSVYEQYF; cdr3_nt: TGTGCCAGCAGCTCTATTAACTCGGTCTACGAGCAGTACTTC
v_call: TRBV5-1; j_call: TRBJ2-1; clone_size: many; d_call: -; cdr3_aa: CASSGTGTINNEQFF; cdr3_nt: TGCGCCAGCAGCGGCACAGGGACTATCAACAATGAGCAGTTCTTC
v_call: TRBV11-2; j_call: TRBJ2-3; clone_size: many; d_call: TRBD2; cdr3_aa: CASSTLRGGSTDTQYF; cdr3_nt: TGTGCCAGCAGCACCCTCCGGGGGGGAAGCACAGATACGCAGTATTTT
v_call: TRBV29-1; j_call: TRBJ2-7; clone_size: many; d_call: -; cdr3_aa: CSVQDPGEQYF; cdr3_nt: TGCAGCGTTCAGGATCCGGGCGAGCAGTACTTC
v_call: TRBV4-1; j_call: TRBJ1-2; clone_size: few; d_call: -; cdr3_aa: CASSHEGDIYGYTF; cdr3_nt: TGCGCCAGCAGCCACGAGGGGGACATCTATGGCTACACCTTC
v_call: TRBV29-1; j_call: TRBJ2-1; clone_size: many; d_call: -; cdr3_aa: CSVGRDVIIDEQFF; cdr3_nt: TGCAGCGTCGGTAGGGACGTTATCATCGATGAGCAGTTCTTC
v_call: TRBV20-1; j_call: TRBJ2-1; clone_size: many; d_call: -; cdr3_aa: CSRTRDSNNEQFF; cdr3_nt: TGCAGTCGCACTCGAGACAGTAACAATGAGCAGTTCTTC
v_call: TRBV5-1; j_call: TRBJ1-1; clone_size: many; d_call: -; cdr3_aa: CASSLDGMGAEAFF; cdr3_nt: TGCGCCAGCAGCTTGGACGGAATGGGCGCTGAAGCTTTCTTT
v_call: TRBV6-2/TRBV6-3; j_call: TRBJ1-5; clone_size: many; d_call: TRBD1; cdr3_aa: CASSPRGQGNQPQHF; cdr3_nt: TGTGCCAGCAGTCCCCGGGGACAGGGGAATCAGCCCCAGCATTTT
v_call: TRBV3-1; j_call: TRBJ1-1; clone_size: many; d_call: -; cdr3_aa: CASSQILGLTEAFF; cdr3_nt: TGTGCCAGCAGCCAAATTCTAGGGCTCACTGAAGCTTTCTTT
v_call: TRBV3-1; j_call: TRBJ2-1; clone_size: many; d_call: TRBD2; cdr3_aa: CASSHPLLAGVSNEQFF; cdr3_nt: TGTGCCAGCAGCCACCCCCTACTAGCGGGGGTCTCGAATGAGCAGTTCTTC
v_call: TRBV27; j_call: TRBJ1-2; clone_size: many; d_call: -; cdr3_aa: CASSFRGGDGYTF; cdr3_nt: TGTGCCAGCAGTTTCAGGGGAGGTGATGGCTACACCTTC
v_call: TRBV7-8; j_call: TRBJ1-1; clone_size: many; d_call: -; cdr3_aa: CASSLLTGNTEAFF; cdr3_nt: TGTGCCAGCAGCTTACTTACAGGGAACACTGAAGCTTTCTTT
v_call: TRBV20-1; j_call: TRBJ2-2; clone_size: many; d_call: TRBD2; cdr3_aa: CSARLAGGYTGELFF; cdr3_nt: TGCAGTGCTAGATTAGCGGGGGGGTATACCGGGGAGCTGTTTTTT
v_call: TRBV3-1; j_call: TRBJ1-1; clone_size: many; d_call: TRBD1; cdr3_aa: CASSYTGTAKNTEAFF; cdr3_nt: TGTGCCAGCAGCTATACCGGGACAGCCAAGAACACTGAAGCTTTCTTT
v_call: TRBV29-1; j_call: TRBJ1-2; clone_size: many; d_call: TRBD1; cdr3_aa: CSVEETGGTDGYTF; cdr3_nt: TGCAGCGTTGAAGAGACAGGGGGCACCGATGGCTACACCTTC
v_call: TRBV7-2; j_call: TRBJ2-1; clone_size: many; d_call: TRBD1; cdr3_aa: CASSLETGAGGLEQFF; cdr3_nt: TGTGCCAGCAGCTTAGAAACTGGCGCAGGGGGCCTTGAGCAGTTCTTC